One and the same sample provided the 13 T cell receptor beta chains below, sequenced in a study of T-cell reconstitution after alpha-beta-depleted transplantation in children. Unique molecular identifiers featured in how the TCRbeta library was prepared. TCRdb recomputed calls from the PCR reads with MiXCR, one row per CDR3 protein. The sample includes hundreds of thousands of distinct CDR3 sequences, 10% to 15% seen only once; the top ten take 2.2%. The input for sequencing was PBMCs, mostly from graft donor cells, taken 360 days after TCRalphabeta/CD19-depleted stem cell transplant. The receptors were gathered from a male patient younger than 18 who had a stem cell transplant for acute myeloid leukemia, so the T cells may come from the graft donor.

The chain joins TRBV1 to TRBJ2-5. TRBV1 represents a pseudogene. CDR3 length: 13 amino acids. Here the CDR3 DNA reads TGCACCAGCAGCCAAGAAACAGCTGAGACCCAGTACTTC. It translates to CTSSQETAETQYF.

The rearrangement joins TRBV29-1 to TRBJ1-2; maybe TRBD1 (5 bases). Per germline, CDR1 SQVTM and CDR2 ANQGSEA. The CDR3 spans 12 residues. V dropped 3 bases and J dropped 4 bases, with 9 bases sitting between them. This CDR3 is CSVETALYGYTF. CDR3 bases: TGCAGCGTTGAGACAGCCCTCTATGGCTACACCTTC.

This clonotype has just a few counts. V usage is TRBV6-1 and J usage is TRBJ2-1, with 9 bases matching TRBD2. Germline trimming cut 6 bases from V and 6 bases from J; bases unmatched to any gene: 12. The CDR3 is made up of 16 amino acids. CDR1 and CDR2 (germline): MNHNS, SASEGT. The CDR3 DNA reads TGTGCCAGCAGAGCCTTGGGCGGGAGGGCGGTCAATGAGCAGTTCTTC. Its protein is CASRALGGRAVNEQFF.

The chain employs TRBV19 and TRBJ2-2; D is uncertain. Trimming stripped 3 bases from V and 1 base from J, with 6 bases between. The CDR3 totals 14 residues. Germline-derived CDR1 and CDR2 are LNHDA and SQIVND (reference sequence). CDR3 loop: CASSIHENTGELFF. The CDR3 DNA follows: TGTGCCAGTAGTATTCACGAGAACACCGGGGAGCTGTTTTTT. The variable domain in full, completed from reference TRBV19 and TRBJ2-2, reads DGGITQSPKYLFRKEGQNVTLSCEQNLNHDAMYWYRQDPGQGLRLIYYSQIVNDFQKGDIAEGYSVSREKKESFPLTVTSAQKNPTAFYLCASSIHENTGELFFGEGSRLTVL.

The chain combines TRBV6-1 with TRBJ1-4; 7 bases fit TRBD1. Germline-derived CDR1 and CDR2 are MNHNS and SASEGT. This CDR3 has 14 amino acids. With V trimmed by 7 bases and J by 8 bases, 10 bases remained unmatched. CDR3 amino acids: CASTGLQGGEKLFF. In nucleotides, the CDR3 is TGTGCCAGCACCGGCCTCCAAGGGGGCGAAAAACTGTTTTTT.

This clonotype turned up a few times. The chain is built from TRBV1 and TRBJ1-1; TRBD1 is the table's D call, not checked against the DNA. TRBV1 has pseudogene status. The CDR3 has 15 amino acids. Here the CDR3 reads CTSSHKGGMGTEAFF. In nucleotides, the CDR3 is TGCACCAGCAGCCATAAAGGGGGCATGGGAACTGAAGCTTTCTTT.

This clonotype was observed at least ten times. This rearrangement joins TRBV12-3 or TRBV12-4 to TRBJ2-7; 7 bases agree with TRBD2. This CDR3 has 15 amino acids. V shed 1 base, J shed 4 bases, and the junction held 7 bases outside the gene matches. CDR3 nucleotides: TGTGCCAGCAGTTTAGGGCGGGAGACTAGATACGAGCAGTACTTC. Its translation: CASSLGRETRYEQYF.

This clonotype was seen ten or more times. The CDR3 DNA reads TGTGCCAGCAGTCCCTGGCGGACTAGCGCCGGAGGGACAGATACGCAGTATTTT. This sequence encodes CASSPWRTSAGGTDTQYF. The rearrangement uses TRBV27 and TRBJ2-3; 9 nucleotides match TRBD2. CDR1 and CDR2 from the germline V gene are MNHEY and SMNVEV (reference sequence). CDR3 length: 18 amino acids. V gave up 5 bases and J gave up 3 bases; unmatched junction bases: 15.

This rearrangement joins TRBV6-5 to TRBJ2-7, with TRBD2 matching 10 bases. With 2 bases clipped from V and 3 bases from J, the junction kept 1 base outside the gene matches. Germline lookup yields CDR1 MNHEY and CDR2 SVGAGI. CDR3 length: 14 residues. CDR3 sequence (DNA): TGTGCCAGCAGTTACCTAGCGGGAGACTACGAGCAGTACTTC. This codes for CASSYLAGDYEQYF.

J is TRBJ1-1 and V is TRBV27; 7 nucleotides line up with TRBD1. Trimming cost V 5 bases and J 1 base; bases outside gene matches: 7. Germline CDR1 MNHEY, CDR2 SMNVEV (reference sequence). This CDR3 contains 15 residues. The CDR3 region has the DNA TGTGCCAGCAGTGGATTCCGGGACAGGAACACTGAAGCTTTCTTT. It codes for CASSGFRDRNTEAFF.

The sample holds a few counts of this clonotype. The V and J genes are TRBV5-1 and TRBJ2-2; D may be TRBD2 (6 bases). The germline V and J ends were trimmed by 4 bases and 4 bases, with 17 bases remaining between them. Germline-derived CDR1 and CDR2 are SGHRS and YFSETQ. The CDR3 is 16 amino acids. The CDR3 nucleotides are TGCGCCAGCAGCCCGATGGACTGGCGGGGCACCGGGGAGCTGTTTTTT. It is translated as CASSPMDWRGTGELFF.

This clonotype was seen a few times. J is TRBJ2-1 and V is TRBV9; TRBD2 agrees at 9 bases. CDR3 length: 14 amino acids. CDR1 is SGDLS and CDR2 is YYNGEE in the germline V gene. With V trimmed by 0 bases and J by 9 bases, 4 bases remained unmatched. CDR3 sequence (DNA): TGTGCCAGCAGCGTAGGGGGACTAGCCGGTGAGCAGTTCTTC. It is translated as CASSVGGLAGEQFF.

This clonotype occurred many times. J is TRBJ2-2 and V is TRBV29-1; 8 bases map to TRBD2. The junction had 1 base not matched to a gene; V was cut back by 4 bases and J by 3 bases. Looked up from germline, CDR1 is SQVTM and CDR2 is ANQGSEA. The CDR3 contains 13 residues. The CDR3 sequence: CSVGGRYTGELFF. CDR3 DNA: TGCAGCGTTGGCGGGAGGTACACCGGGGAGCTGTTTTTT.